The clone carrying this T cell receptor (beta chain) appeared many times. Its antigen is as yet unknown. Included in the TCR beta cDNA libraries were unique molecular identifiers. The yield from around 1 to 10 million T cells was some 500,000 cDNA molecules in total. A single record per CDR3 protein comes from TCRdb applying MiXCR to the PCR reads. The sample contains roughly 800,000 distinct CDR3 sequences, roughly 29% of which appear only once. These data come from a study of post-analysis software for immune sequencing data. Overall study findings and caveats: Strong co-clustering by F measure was seen for same-batch samples. Controls showed lower frequencies than patients for several TRBV segments, and TRBV5-6, TRBV5-1 and TRBV20-1 were among these. Relative to controls, patients with multiple sclerosis showed significantly lower normalized Chao1 diversity.

Trimming shortened V by 4 bases and J by 7 bases, and 14 bases separated the two germline ends. Germline CDR1 MNHEY, CDR2 SVGAGI. The CDR3 sequence is 13 residues long. The sample taken for sequencing was blood. The chain combines TRBV6-5 with TRBJ2-7, with no clear D. The TCR was taken from a girl aged 10 to 17 with multiple sclerosis. The chain's CDR3 is CASSFDDVGEQYF. The DNA for the CDR3 is TGTGCCAGCAGTTTCGATGACGTGGGGGAGCAGTACTTC.